This TCR beta chain was captured by sequencing in a study of T cells in Graves' hyperthyroidism and ophthalmopathy. The CDR3 is made up of 18 amino acids. Germline CDR1 and CDR2: SEHNR and FQNEAQ (reference sequence). PBMCs stemmed from more than 7.5 ml fresh peripheral blood. Comment on this clonotype: Just one base apart from a much larger clone, this may be a read error.

Amplified regions were TCR beta CDR3 sequences from RNA transcripts. Primed by the HTBI set, a first-round RT-PCR was run on the TCR CDR3. TCRdb fed the multiplex PCR reads into MiXCR, producing one record per CDR3 protein. The sample has 350,000 to 400,000 distinct CDR3 sequences; approximately 15% are singletons. The sequence derives from a woman in her fifties or sixties with Graves' hyperthyroidism. Sequencing was done on a sample of blood. This chain uses TRBV7-9 with TRBJ2-7; 15 bases align to TRBD2. The CDR3 region has the DNA TGTGCCAGCAGCGCGGAACCGGGACTAGCGGGAGGCTCCTACGTGCAGTACTTC. Its protein is CASSAEPGLAGGSYVQYF.